These 15 T cell receptor beta chains came from one sample sequenced in a study of early T cells in non-severe SARS-CoV-2 infection. TCRdb re-called the 5' RACE reads with MiXCR, one entry per CDR3 protein. The table lists some 82,000 distinct CDR3 sequences, 9% to 13% of them singletons. Sequences were obtained from whole blood. Receptors originate from an adult who was a healthcare worker with PCR-confirmed SARS-CoV-2 infection or an uninfected control (not recorded which).

The chain recombines TRBV12-3 or TRBV12-4 with TRBJ2-7; the D gene is possibly TRBD2 (5 bases). V lost 3 bases to trimming and J lost 5 bases, with 5 bases between them. The CDR3 has 11 amino acids. The CDR3 DNA follows: TGTGCCAGCAGTTTGAGGGACGAGCAGTACTTC. This translates into CASSLRDEQYF.

This clonotype has only a few counts. The chain joins TRBV5-1 to TRBJ2-1; 10 nucleotides align to TRBD2. V was clipped by 3 bases and J by 7 bases; unmatched bases: 4. Germline CDR1 and CDR2: SGHRS and YFSETQ. This CDR3 comprises 14 residues. CDR3 amino acids: CASSSSTSGNEQFF. CDR3 nucleotide sequence: TGCGCCAGCAGCTCTTCGACTAGCGGGAATGAGCAGTTCTTC.

This clonotype was observed many times. The chain has TRBV12-3 or TRBV12-4 and TRBJ2-5; TRBD2 matches at 11 bases. After removal of 2 bases from V and 7 bases from J, the junction contained 6 bases not matched to a gene. The CDR3 totals 15 residues. This chain's CDR3 is CASSLRPLAGGTQYF. In DNA form, the CDR3 reads TGTGCCAGCAGTTTACGGCCGCTAGCGGGGGGGACCCAGTACTTC.

J is TRBJ2-4 and V is TRBV19; 8 bases fit TRBD2. The V gene's germline CDR1 is LNHDA and CDR2 SQIVND (reference sequence). The CDR3 length is 15 residues. The V gene end was trimmed by 5 bases and the J gene end by 8 bases; junction bases not matched to a gene: 11. The CDR3 DNA is TGTGCCAGTAGTGCCCGGGAGGGGGGTGAGGACATTCAGTACTTC. This encodes CASSAREGGEDIQYF. Filled out from reference TRBV19 and TRBJ2-4, the complete variable domain reads DGGITQSPKYLFRKEGQNVTLSCEQNLNHDAMYWYRQDPGQGLRLIYYSQIVNDFQKGDIAEGYSVSREKKESFPLTVTSAQKNPTAFYLCASSAREGGEDIQYFGAGTRLSVL.

This clonotype occurred many times. V and J are TRBV11-2 and TRBJ1-6, with a weak D call TRBD1 (6 bases). The germline gives CDR1 SGHAT, CDR2 FQNNGV. The CDR3 sequence is 14 residues long. Trimming cost V 3 bases and J 14 bases, with 17 bases left between them. The CDR3 sequence: CASSLGGASKALHF. The CDR3 DNA reads TGTGCCAGCAGCTTGGGGGGGGCAAGTAAGGCCCTCCACTTT.

This clonotype was observed a handful of times. The chain has TRBV16 and TRBJ1-1; tentative D call: TRBD1 (6 bases). Germline V gives CDR1 KGHSY, CDR2 FQNENV. The CDR3 runs 14 residues. Trimming cost V 4 bases and J 5 bases, with 14 bases left between them. The CDR3: CASSRGTGATEAFF. CDR3 sequence (DNA): TGTGCCAGCAGCCGAGGGACGGGGGCAACTGAAGCTTTCTTT.

In its sample, this clonotype was seen many times. The chain has TRBV6-6 and TRBJ2-1, with 11 nucleotides matching TRBD2. V dropped 3 bases and J dropped 7; count of bases not matched to a gene: 17. There are 19 residues in the CDR3. The germline gives CDR1 MNHNY, CDR2 SVGAGI (reference sequence). CDR3 protein: CASSYPKLLAGAYWNEQFF. In DNA, the CDR3 is TGTGCCAGCAGTTATCCTAAACTACTAGCGGGGGCCTACTGGAATGAGCAGTTCTTC.

This chain links TRBV5-1 with TRBJ2-1, with 11 bases fitting TRBD2. The trim removed 1 base at V and 4 bases at J, leaving 4 bases unmatched. The length of the CDR3 is 16 residues. Germline values: CDR1 SGHRS, CDR2 YFSETQ. CDR3 sequence: CASSLSLAGAYNEQFF. CDR3 DNA sequence: TGCGCCAGCAGCTTGTCACTAGCGGGGGCTTACAATGAGCAGTTCTTC.

The chain recombines TRBV5-1 with TRBJ2-5; D call uncertain. CDR1 SGHRS and CDR2 YFSETQ come from the germline V gene. V gave up 2 bases and J gave up 2 bases, with 10 bases separating them. The length of the CDR3 is 14 residues. In nucleotides, the CDR3 is TGCGCCAGCAGCTTACGCCAGTCTCAAGAGACCCAGTACTTC. Amino acid sequence: CASSLRQSQETQYF.

This clonotype was picked up many times. The V call is TRBV6-5, the J call TRBJ1-1; D is possibly TRBD1 (6 bases). Trimming cost V 2 bases and J 3 bases, with 16 bases left between them. Germline-derived CDR1 and CDR2 are MNHEY and SVGAGI. The CDR3 is 16 residues long. The DNA for the CDR3 is TGTGCCAGCAGTTACGGCCGGGGGCAAGAGGACACTGAAGCTTTCTTT. This gives the protein CASSYGRGQEDTEAFF.

At least ten counts were recorded for this clonotype. The V gene is TRBV19, the J gene TRBJ1-2; no reliable D call. V was pared by 7 bases and J by 5 bases, with 14 bases between. In germline, CDR1 is LNHDA, CDR2 SQIVND (reference sequence). The CDR3 is made up of 13 amino acids. The CDR3 DNA follows: TGTGCCAGTACCCCCGGGCGGGAGTATGGCTACACCTTC. It is translated as CASTPGREYGYTF.

There are many counts of this clonotype. The chain combines TRBV29-1 with TRBJ2-1, with D possibly TRBD1 on 5 matching bases. Germline CDR1 SQVTM, CDR2 ANQGSEA. The CDR3 length is 12 residues. V lost 6 bases and J lost 12, with 18 bases in between. CDR3 nucleotide sequence: TGCAGCGTCTCCGACCAGGGTCCGGGGCAGTTCTTC. Residues: CSVSDQGPGQFF.

This clonotype has a count of ten or more. The chain combines TRBV27 with TRBJ1-5, with D maybe TRBD1 (6 bases). V was cut by 6 bases and J by 0 bases, with 9 bases left in between. The CDR3 runs to 14 residues. The germline gives CDR1 MNHEY, CDR2 SMNVEV (reference sequence). The CDR3 protein is CASSRTDSNQPQHF. The CDR3 region has the DNA TGTGCCAGCAGCAGGACAGATAGCAATCAGCCCCAGCATTTT.

This sequence joins TRBV7-9 and TRBJ2-2; 8 nucleotides align to TRBD1. Germline trimming cut 6 bases from V and 3 bases from J; bases unmatched to any gene: 6. Germline CDR1 reads SEHNR; CDR2 reads FQNEAQ (reference sequence). The CDR3 runs to 15 residues. This chain's CDR3 is CASRRTGRDTGELFF. For the CDR3, the DNA is TGTGCCAGCAGGCGGACAGGGAGAGACACCGGGGAGCTGTTTTTT. The entire variable domain, with the rest obtained from reference TRBV7-9 and TRBJ2-2, is as follows: DTGVSQNPRHKITKRGQNVTFRCDPISEHNRLYWYRQTLGQGPEFLTYFQNEAQLEKSRLLSDRFSAERPKGSFSTLEIQRTEQGDSAMYLCASRRTGRDTGELFFGEGSRLTVL.

This clonotype was seen repeatedly, ten times or more. The chain combines TRBV24-1 with TRBJ1-2; 7 bases are shared with TRBD1. The CDR3 has 18 amino acids. With 3 bases clipped from V and 5 bases from J, the junction kept 17 bases outside the gene matches. Germline V gives CDR1 KGHDR, CDR2 SFDVKD. Written as DNA, the CDR3 is TGTGCCACCAGTGATCCCTCGGGACAGAACTCCCTGGGGTATGGCTACACCTTC. Residues: CATSDPSGQNSLGYGYTF.